The text below deals with one T cell receptor (beta chain). Antigen specificity is unknown. This entry is derived from a study of T cell clonotyping in hematopoietic cell transplantation. Study-wide findings and caveats: At the given depth, recipient repertoires were over 97% de novo clonotypes. Graft donor and pretransplant recipient Inverse Simpson Index values predicted broader posttransplant TCR diversity. No sorting was done, leaving CD4 and CD8 contributions mixed. Recipient TCR diversity dropped after transplant; expanded clonotypes rose from day 30 to 180.

Produced via immunoSEQ multiplex PCR; TCRdb's table is partial and in-frame only. This table has 65,000 to 75,000 clones, around 94% appearing once. Sequencing was done on a sample of peripheral blood mononuclear cells. The clonotype comes from a man aged 45-60 years in good health. Some clones in this sample may be carry-over from other donors' samples.

The CDR3 region is CASSEPLSTVSNQPQHF. The CDR3 DNA reads as TGTGCCAGCAGTGAACCTTTATCCACGGTTAGCAATCAGCCCCAGCATTTT. The chain joins TRBV2 to TRBJ1-5; no reliable D call. V lost 2 bases, J lost 0 bases, and 14 bases lay in between. The CDR3 extends over 17 amino acids. CDR1 is SNHLY, CDR2 FYNNEI, per germline.